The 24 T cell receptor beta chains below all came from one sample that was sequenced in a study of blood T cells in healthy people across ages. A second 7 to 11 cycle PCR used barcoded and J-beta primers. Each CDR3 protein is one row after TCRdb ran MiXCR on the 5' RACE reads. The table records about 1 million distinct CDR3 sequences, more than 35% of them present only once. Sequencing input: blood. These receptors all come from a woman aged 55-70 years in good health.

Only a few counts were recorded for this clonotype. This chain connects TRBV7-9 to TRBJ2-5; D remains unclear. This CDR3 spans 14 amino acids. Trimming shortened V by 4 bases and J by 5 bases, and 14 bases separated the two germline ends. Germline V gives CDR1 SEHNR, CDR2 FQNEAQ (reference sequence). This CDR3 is CASSSGYGRETQYF. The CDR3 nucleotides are TGTGCCAGCAGCTCTGGATACGGGCGGGAGACCCAGTACTTC.

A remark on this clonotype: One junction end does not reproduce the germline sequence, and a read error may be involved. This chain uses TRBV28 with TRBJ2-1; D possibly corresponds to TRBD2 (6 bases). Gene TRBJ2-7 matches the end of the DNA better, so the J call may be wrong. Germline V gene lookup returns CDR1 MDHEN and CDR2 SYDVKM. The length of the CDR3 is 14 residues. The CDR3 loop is CASNLTPGGNEQYF. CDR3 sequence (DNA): TGTGCCAGCAATTTAACTCCCGGAGGGAATGAGCAGTACTTC.

The CDR3 spells CASRDWQPQHF. CDR3 DNA: TGCGCCAGCCGTGATTGGCAGCCCCAGCATTTT. The V call is TRBV5-1, the J call TRBJ1-5; D unresolved. Germline V CDR1 and CDR2: SGHRS, YFSETQ. The CDR3 loop spans 11 amino acids. Deletions cut 7 bases from V and 7 bases from J, with 9 bases between.

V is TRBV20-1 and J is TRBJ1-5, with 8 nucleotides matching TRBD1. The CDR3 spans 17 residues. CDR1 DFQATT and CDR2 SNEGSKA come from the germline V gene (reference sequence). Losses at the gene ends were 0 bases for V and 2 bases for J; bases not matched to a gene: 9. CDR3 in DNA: TGCAGTGCTAGAGATCCGAACTCACAGGGGGGCAATCAGCCCCAGCATTTT. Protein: CSARDPNSQGGNQPQHF.

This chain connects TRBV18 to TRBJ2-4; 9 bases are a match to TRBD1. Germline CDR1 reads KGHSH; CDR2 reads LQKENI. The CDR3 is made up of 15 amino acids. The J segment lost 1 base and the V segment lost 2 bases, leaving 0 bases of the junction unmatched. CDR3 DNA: TGTGCCAGCTCACCAGACAGGGGGGCCAAAAACATTCAGTACTTC. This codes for CASSPDRGAKNIQYF. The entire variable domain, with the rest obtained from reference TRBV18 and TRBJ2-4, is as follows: NAGVMQNPRHLVRRRGQEARLRCSPMKGHSHVYWYRQLPEEGLKFMVYLQKENIIDESGMPKERFSAEFPKEGPSILRIQQVVRGDSAAYFCASSPDRGAKNIQYFGAGTRLSVL.

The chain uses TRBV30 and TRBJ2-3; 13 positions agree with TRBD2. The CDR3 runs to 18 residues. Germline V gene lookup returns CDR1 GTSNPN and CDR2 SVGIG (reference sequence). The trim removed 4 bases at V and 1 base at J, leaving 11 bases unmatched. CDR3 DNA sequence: TGTGCCTGGACCTGGGGGACTAGCGGGACCCTTGGCACAGATACGCAGTATTTT. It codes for CAWTWGTSGTLGTDTQYF.

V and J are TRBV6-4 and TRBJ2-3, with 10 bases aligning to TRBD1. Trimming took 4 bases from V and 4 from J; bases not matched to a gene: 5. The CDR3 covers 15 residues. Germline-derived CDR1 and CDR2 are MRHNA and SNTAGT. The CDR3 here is CASSAGQGGSDTQYF. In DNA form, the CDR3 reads TGTGCCAGCAGTGCCGGACAGGGGGGGTCAGATACGCAGTATTTT.

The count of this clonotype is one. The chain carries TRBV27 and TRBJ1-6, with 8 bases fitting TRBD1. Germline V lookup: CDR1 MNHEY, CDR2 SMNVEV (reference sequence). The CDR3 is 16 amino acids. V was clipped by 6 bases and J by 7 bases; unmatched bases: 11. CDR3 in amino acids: CASSMTWDRLNSPLHF. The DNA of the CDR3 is TGTGCCAGCAGCATGACCTGGGACAGGCTGAATTCACCCCTCCACTTT.

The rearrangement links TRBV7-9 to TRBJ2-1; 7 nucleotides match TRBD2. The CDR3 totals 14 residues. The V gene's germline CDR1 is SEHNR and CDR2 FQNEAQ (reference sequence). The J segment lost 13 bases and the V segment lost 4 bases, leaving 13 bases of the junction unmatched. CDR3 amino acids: CASSSGLTQETQFF. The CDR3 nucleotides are TGTGCCAGCAGCTCGGGACTAACTCAAGAGACCCAGTTCTTC.

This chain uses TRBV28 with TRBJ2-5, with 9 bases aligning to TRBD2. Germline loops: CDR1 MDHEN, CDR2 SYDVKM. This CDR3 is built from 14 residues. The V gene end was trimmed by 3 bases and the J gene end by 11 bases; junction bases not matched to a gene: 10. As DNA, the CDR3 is TGTGCCAGCAGTTTCGTGGGACTAGCCGGGGAGCAGTACTTC. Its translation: CASSFVGLAGEQYF.

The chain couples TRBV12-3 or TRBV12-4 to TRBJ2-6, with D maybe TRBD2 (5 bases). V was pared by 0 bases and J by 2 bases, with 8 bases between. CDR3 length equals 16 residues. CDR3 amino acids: CASSLAGGPGANVLTF. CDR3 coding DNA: TGTGCCAGCAGTTTAGCTGGAGGACCTGGGGCCAACGTCCTGACTTTC.

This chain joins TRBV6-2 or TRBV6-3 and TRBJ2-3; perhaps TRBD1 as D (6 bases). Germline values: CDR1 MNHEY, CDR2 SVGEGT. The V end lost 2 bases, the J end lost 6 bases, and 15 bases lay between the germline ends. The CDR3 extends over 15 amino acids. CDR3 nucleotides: TGTGCCAGCAGTTACGGCGCCAGGGGATGGGATACGCAGTATTTT. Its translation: CASSYGARGWDTQYF.

CDR3 DNA: TGTGCCAGCAGCAAAGACCACGAAAATCGGCCCCAGCATTTT. Protein product: CASSKDHENRPQHF. The chain is built from TRBV21-1 and TRBJ1-5. TRBV21-1 is recorded as a pseudogene. The CDR3 has 14 residues.

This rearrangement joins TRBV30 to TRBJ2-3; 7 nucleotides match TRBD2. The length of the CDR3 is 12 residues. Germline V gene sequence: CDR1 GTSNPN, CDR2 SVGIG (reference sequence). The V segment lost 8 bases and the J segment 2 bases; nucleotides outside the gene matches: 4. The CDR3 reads CALAEYTDTQYF. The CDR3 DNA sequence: TGTGCCCTAGCGGAATACACAGATACGCAGTATTTT.

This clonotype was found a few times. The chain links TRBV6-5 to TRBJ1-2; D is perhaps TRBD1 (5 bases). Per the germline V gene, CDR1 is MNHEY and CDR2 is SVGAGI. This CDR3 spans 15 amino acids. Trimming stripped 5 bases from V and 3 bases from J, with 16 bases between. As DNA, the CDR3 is TGTGCCAGCAGTACGCCGGGACGGCCTCACTATGGCTACACCTTC. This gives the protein CASSTPGRPHYGYTF.

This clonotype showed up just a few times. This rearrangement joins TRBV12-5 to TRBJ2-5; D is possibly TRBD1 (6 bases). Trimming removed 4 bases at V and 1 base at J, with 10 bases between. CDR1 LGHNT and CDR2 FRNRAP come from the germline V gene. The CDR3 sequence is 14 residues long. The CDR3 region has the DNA TGTGCTAGTGGTTCGGGACAACCCCAAGAGACCCAGTACTTC. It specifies CASGSGQPQETQYF.

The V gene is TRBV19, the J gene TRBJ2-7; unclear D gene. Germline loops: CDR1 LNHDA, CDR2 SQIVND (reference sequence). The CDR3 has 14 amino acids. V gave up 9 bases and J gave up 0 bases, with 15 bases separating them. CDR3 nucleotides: TGTGCCAGCGGTAGGCGGCCTTCCTCCTACGAGCAGTACTTC. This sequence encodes CASGRRPSSYEQYF.

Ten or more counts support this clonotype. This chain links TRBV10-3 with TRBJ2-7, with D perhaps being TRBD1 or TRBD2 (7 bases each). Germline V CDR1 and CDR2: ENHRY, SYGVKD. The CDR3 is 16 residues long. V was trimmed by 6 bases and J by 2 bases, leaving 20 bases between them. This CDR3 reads CAISRGVAGAAYEQYF. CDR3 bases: TGTGCCATCAGCAGGGGGGTAGCGGGCGCCGCCTACGAGCAGTACTTC.

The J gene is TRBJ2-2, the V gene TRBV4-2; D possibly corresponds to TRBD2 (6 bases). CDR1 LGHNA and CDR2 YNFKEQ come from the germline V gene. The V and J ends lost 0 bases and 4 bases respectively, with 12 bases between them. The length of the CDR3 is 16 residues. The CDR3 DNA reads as TGTGCCAGCAGCCAAGAGACGGGGGTCGGCACCGGGGAGCTGTTTTTT. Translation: CASSQETGVGTGELFF.

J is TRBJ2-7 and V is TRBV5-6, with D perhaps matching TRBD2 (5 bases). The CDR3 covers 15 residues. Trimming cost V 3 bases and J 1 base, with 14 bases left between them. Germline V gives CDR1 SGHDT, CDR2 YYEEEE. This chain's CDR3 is CASSSRMRVSYEQYF. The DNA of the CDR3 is TGTGCCAGCAGCTCTCGAATGAGGGTGTCCTACGAGCAGTACTTC. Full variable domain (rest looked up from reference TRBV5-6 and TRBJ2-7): DAGVTQSPTHLIKTRGQQVTLRCSPKSGHDTVSWYQQALGQGPQFIFQYYEEEERQRGNFPDRFSGHQFPNYSSELNVNALLLGDSALYLCASSSRMRVSYEQYFGPGTRLTVT.

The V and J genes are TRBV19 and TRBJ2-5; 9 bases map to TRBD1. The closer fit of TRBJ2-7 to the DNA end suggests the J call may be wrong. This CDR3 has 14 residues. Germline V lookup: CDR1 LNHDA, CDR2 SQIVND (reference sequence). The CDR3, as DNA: TGTGCCAGTAGAAGTCGACAGGGGGCCTACGAGCAGTACTTC. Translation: CASRSRQGAYEQYF.

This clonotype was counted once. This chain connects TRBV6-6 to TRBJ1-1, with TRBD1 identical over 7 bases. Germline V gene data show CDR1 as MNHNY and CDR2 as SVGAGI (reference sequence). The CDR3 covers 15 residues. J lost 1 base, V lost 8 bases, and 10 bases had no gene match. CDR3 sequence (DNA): TGTGCCAGCGAGGCACCGGGACAGACGAACACTGAAGCTTTCTTT. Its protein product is CASEAPGQTNTEAFF.

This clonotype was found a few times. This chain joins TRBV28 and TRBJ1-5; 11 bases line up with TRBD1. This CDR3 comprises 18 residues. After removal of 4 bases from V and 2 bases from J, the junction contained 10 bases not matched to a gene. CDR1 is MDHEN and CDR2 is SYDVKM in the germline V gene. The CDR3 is CASSSGTGGGGGNQPQHF. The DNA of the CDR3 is TGTGCCAGCAGTTCAGGGACAGGGGGAGGGGGGGGCAATCAGCCCCAGCATTTT.

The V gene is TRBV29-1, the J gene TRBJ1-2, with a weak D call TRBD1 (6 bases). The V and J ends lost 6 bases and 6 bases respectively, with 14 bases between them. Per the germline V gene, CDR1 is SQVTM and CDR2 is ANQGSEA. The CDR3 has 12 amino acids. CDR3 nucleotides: TGCAGCGTGTACAGGGTTAGTGATGGCTACACCTTC. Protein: CSVYRVSDGYTF.